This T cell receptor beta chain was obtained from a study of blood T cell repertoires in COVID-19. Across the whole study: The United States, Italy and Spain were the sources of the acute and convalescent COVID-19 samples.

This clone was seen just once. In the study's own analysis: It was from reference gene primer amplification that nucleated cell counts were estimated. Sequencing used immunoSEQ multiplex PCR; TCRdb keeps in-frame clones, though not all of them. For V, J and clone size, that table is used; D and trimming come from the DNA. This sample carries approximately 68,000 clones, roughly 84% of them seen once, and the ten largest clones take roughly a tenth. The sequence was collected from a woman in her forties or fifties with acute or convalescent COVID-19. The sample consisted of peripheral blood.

CDR3 residues: CASKPGTLAAQETQYF. Here the CDR3 DNA reads TGTGCCAGCAAACCTGGGACACTAGCGGCCCAAGAGACCCAGTACTTC. The rearrangement links TRBV27 to TRBJ2-5, with 8 bases that match TRBD2. V lost 7 bases and J lost 1; bases outside the gene matches: 11. Germline V gene sequence: CDR1 MNHEY, CDR2 SMNVEV (reference sequence). CDR3 length equals 16 residues.